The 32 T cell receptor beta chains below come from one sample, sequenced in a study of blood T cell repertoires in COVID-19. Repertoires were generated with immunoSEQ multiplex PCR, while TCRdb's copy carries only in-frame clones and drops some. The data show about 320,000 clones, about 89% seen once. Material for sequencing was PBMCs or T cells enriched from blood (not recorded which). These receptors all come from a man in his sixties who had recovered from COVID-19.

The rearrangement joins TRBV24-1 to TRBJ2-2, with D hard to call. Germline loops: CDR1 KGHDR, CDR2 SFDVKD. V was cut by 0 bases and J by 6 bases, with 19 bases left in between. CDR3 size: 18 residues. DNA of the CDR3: TGTGCCACCAGTGATTTGGCGTCCGGGTGGCTCCCTCCCGGGGAGCTGTTTTTT. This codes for CATSDLASGWLPPGELFF.

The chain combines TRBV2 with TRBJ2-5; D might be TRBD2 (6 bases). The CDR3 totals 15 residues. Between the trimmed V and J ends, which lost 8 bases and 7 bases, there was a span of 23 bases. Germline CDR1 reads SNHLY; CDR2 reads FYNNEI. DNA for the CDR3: TGTGCCAGCCGGTATACGGGAGTCCTCGGTGGGACCCAGTACTTC. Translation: CASRYTGVLGGTQYF.

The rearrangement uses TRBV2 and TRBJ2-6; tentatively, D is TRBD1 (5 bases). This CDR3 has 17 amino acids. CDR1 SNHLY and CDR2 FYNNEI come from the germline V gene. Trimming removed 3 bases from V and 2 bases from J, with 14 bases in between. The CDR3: CASSEQGRLAGANVLTF. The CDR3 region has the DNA TGTGCCAGCAGTGAGCAGGGAAGGTTAGCTGGGGCCAACGTCCTGACTTTC.

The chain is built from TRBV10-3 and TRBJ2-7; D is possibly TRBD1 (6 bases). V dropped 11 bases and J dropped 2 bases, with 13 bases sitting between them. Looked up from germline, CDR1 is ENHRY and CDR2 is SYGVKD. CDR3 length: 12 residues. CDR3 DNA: TGTGCCGTTGCCCGGGACACCTACGAGCAGTACTTC. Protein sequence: CAVARDTYEQYF.

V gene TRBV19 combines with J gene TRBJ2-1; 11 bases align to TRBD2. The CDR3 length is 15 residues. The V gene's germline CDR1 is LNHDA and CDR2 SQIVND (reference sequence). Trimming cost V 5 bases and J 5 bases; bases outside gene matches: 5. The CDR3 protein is CASSDSGRANNEQFF. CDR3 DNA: TGTGCCAGTAGTGATAGCGGGAGGGCGAACAATGAGCAGTTCTTC.

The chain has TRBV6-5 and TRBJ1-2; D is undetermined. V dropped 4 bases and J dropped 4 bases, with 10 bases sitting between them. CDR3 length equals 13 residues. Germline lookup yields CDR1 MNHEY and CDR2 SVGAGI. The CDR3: CASSLGIGYGYTF. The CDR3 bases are TGTGCCAGCAGTTTGGGCATCGGCTATGGCTACACCTTC.

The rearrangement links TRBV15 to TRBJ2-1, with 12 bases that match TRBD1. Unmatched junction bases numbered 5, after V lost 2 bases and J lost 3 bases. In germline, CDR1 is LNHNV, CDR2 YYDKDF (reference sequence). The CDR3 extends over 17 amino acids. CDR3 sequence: CATSRNRDRGLYNEQFF. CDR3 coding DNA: TGTGCCACCAGCAGAAACCGGGACAGGGGGCTCTACAATGAGCAGTTCTTC.

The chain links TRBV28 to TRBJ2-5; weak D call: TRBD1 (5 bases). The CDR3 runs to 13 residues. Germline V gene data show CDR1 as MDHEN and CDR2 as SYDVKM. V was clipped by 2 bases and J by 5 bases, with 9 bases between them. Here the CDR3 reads CASSLLGVETQYF. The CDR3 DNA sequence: TGTGCCAGCAGTTTACTAGGGGTGGAGACCCAGTACTTC.

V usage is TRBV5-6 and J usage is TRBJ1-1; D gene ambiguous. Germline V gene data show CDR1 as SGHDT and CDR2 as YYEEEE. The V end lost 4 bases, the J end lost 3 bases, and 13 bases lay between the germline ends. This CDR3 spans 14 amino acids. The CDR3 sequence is CASSRRPPDTEAFF. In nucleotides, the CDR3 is TGTGCCAGCAGCCGGAGGCCCCCGGACACTGAAGCTTTCTTT.

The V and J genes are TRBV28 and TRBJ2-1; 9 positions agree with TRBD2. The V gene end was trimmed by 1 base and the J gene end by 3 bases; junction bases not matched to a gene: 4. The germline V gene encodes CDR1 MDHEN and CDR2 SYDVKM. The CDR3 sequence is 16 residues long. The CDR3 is CASSLLAGANYNEQFF. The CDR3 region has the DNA TGTGCCAGCAGTTTATTAGCGGGAGCCAACTACAATGAGCAGTTCTTC.

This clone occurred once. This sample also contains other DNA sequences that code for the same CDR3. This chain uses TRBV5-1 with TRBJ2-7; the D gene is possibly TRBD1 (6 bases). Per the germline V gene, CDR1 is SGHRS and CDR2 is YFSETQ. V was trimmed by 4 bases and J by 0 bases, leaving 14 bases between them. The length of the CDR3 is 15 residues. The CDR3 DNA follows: TGCGCCAGCAGCCTCCAAACAGGGAGCTCCTACGAGCAGTACTTC. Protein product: CASSLQTGSSYEQYF.

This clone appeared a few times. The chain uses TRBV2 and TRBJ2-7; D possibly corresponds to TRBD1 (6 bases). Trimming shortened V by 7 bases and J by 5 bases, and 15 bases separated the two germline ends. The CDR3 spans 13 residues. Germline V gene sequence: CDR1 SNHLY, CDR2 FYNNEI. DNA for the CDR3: TGTGCCAGCAATAAAGGCAGGGACAACGAGCAGTACTTC. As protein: CASNKGRDNEQYF.

CDR3 DNA sequence: TGTGCCAGAAGCTTGGATTCAGGGGGCGCCTACGAGCAGTACTTC. This codes for CARSLDSGGAYEQYF. This chain uses TRBV5-3 with TRBJ2-7; 8 bases are shared with TRBD1. Being an ORF, TRBV5-3 has a function that is uncertain. V shed 0 bases and J 2 bases; nucleotides not matched to a gene: 4. The CDR3 is 15 amino acids.

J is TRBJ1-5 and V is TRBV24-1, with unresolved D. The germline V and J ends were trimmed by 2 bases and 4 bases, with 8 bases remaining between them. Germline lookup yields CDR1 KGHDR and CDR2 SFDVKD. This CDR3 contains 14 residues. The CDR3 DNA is TGTGCCACCAGTGATTCCCTAAATAATCAGCCCCAGCATTTT. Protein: CATSDSLNNQPQHF.

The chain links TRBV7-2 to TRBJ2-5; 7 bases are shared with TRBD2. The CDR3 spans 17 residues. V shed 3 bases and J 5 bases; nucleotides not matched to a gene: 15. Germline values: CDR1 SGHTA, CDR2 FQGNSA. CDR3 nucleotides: TGTGCCAGCAGCTTGGGAGTCCGGGCCAACGGGGGGGAGACCCAGTACTTC. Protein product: CASSLGVRANGGETQYF. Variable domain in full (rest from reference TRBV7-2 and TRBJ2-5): GAGVSQSPSNKVTEKGKDVELRCDPISGHTALYWYRQSLGQGLEFLIYFQGNSAPDKSGLPSDRFSAERTGGSVSTLTIQRTQQEDSAVYLCASSLGVRANGGETQYFGPGTRLLVL.

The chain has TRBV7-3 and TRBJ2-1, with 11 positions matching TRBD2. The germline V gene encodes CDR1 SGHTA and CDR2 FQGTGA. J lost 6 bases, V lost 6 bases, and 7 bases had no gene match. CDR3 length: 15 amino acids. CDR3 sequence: CASSPTSGTLNEQFF. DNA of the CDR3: TGTGCCAGCAGTCCGACTAGCGGGACGCTCAATGAGCAGTTCTTC.

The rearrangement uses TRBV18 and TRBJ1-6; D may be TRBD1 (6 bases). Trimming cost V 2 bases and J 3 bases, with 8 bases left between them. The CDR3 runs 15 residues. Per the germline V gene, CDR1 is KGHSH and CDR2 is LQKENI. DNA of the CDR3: TGTGCCAGCTCACCAGCGACAGGCTATAATTCACCCCTCCACTTT. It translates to CASSPATGYNSPLHF.

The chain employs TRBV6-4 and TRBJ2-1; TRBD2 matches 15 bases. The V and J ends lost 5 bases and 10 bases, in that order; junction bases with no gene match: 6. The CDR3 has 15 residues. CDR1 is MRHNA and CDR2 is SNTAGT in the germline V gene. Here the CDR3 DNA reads TGTGCCAGCAGTCAATCGGGGACTAGCGGGAGGGAGCAGTTCTTC. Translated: CASSQSGTSGREQFF.

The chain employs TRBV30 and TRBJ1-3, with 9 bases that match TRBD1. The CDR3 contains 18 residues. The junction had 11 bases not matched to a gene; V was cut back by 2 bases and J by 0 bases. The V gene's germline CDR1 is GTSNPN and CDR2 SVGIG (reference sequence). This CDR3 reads CAWSQGQGISSSGNTIYF. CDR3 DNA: TGTGCCTGGAGTCAGGGACAGGGAATATCAAGCTCTGGAAACACCATATATTTT. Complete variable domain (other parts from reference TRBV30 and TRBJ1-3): SQTIHQWPATLVQPVGSPLSLECTVEGTSNPNLYWYRQAAGRGLQLLFYSVGIGQISSEVPQNLSASRPQDRQFILSSKKLLLSDSGFYLCAWSQGQGISSSGNTIYFGEGSWLTVV.

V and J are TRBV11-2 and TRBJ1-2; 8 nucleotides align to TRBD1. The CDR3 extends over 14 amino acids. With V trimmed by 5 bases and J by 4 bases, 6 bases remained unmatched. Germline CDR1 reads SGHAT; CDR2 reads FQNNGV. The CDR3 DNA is TGTGCCAGCAGCGGGACAGGAGGGGGCTATGGCTACACCTTC. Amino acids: CASSGTGGGYGYTF.

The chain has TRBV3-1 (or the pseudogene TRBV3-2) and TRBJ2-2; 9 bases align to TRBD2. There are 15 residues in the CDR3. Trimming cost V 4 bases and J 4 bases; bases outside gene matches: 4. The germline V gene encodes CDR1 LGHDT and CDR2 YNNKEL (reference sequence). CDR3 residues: CASSPRRGGTGELFF. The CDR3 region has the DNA TGTGCCAGCAGCCCGCGGCGGGGGGGCACCGGGGAGCTGTTTTTT.

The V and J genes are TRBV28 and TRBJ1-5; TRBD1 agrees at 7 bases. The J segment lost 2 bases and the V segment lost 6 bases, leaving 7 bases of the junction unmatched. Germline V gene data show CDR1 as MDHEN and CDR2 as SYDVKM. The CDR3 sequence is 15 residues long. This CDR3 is CASSPGQERNQPQHF. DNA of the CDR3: TGTGCCAGCAGCCCCGGACAGGAACGCAATCAGCCCCAGCATTTT.

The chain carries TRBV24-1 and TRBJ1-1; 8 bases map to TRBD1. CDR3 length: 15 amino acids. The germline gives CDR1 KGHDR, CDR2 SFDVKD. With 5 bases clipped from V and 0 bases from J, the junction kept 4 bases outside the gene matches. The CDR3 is CATSGLQGVNTEAFF. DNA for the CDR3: TGTGCCACCAGTGGTTTACAGGGGGTGAACACTGAAGCTTTCTTT.

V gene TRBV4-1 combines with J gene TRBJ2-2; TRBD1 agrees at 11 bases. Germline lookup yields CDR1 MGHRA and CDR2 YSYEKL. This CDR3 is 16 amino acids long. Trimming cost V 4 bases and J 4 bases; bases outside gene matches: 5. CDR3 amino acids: CASSPRTGGVTGELFF. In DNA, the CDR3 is TGCGCCAGCAGCCCCCGGACAGGGGGCGTCACCGGGGAGCTGTTTTTT.

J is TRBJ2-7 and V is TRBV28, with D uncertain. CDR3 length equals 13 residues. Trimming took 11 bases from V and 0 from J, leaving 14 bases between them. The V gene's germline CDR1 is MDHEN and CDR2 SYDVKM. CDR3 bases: TGTGCCTCAACTTCGCTTCCCTCCTACGAGCAGTACTTC. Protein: CASTSLPSYEQYF.

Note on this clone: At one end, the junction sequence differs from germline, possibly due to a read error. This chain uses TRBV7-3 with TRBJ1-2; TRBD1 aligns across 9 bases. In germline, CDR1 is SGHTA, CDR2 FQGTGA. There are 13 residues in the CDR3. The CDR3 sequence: CASSPGTGLPYFF. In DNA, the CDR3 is TGTGCCAGCAGCCCCGGGACAGGGTTACCCTACTTCTTC.

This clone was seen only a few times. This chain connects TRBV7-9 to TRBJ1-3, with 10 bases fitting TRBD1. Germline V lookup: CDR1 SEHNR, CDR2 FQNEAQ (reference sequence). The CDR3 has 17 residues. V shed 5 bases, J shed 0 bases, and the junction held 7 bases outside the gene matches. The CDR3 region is CASSPRTGGNSGNTIYF. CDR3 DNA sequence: TGTGCCAGCAGCCCTAGGACAGGGGGTAACTCTGGAAACACCATATATTTT.

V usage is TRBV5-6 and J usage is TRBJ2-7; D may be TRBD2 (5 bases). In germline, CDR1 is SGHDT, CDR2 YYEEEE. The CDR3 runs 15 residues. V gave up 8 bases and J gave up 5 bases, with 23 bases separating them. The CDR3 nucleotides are TGTGCCAGTAGCAATCGGGGTACCATTTTCAACGAGCAGTACTTC. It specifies CASSNRGTIFNEQYF.

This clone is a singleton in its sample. The CDR3 nucleotides read TGTGCCAGCAAACCTCCAGGCTGGGAGCTGTTTTTT. This translates into CASKPPGWELFF. The V call is TRBV28, the J call TRBJ2-2; D remains ambiguous. Trimming took 7 bases from V and 9 from J, leaving 12 bases between them. Germline lookup yields CDR1 MDHEN and CDR2 SYDVKM. This CDR3 spans 12 amino acids.

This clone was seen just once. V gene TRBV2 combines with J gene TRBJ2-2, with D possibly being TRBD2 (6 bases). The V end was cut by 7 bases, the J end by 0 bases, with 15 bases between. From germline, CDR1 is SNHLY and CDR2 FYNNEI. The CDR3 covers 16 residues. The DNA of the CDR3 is TGTGCCAGCAACCTGAAACTAGCAGCGAACACCGGGGAGCTGTTTTTT. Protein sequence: CASNLKLAANTGELFF.

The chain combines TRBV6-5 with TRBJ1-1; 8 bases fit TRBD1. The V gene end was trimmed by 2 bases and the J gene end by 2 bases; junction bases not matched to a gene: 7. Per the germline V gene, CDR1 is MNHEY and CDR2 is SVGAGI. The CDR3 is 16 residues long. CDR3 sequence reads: CASSYPRTGPNTEAFF. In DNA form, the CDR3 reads TGTGCCAGCAGTTACCCAAGGACAGGGCCTAACACTGAAGCTTTCTTT.

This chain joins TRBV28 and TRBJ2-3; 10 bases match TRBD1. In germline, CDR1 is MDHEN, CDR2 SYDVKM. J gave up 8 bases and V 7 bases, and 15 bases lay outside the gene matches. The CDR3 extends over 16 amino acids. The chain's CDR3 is CASTVPGQGTLGTQYF. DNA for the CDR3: TGTGCCAGCACCGTTCCGGGACAGGGGACCTTGGGTACGCAGTATTTT. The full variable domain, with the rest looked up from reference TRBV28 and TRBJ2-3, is DVKVTQSSRYLVKRTGEKVFLECVQDMDHENMFWYRQDPGLGLRLIYFSYDVKMKEKGDIPEGYSVSREKKERFSLILESASTNQTSMYLCASTVPGQGTLGTQYFGPGTRLTVL.